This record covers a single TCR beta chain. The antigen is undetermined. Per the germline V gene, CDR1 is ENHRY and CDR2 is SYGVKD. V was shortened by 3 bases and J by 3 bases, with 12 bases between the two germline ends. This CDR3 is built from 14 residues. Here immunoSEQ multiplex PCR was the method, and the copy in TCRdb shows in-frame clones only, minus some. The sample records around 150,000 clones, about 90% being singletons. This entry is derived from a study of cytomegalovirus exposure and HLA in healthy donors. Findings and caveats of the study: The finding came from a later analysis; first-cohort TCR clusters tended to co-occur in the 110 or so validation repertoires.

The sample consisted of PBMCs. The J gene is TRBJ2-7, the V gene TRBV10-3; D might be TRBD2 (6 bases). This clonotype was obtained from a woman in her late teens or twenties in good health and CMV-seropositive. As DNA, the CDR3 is TGTGCCATCAGTGATGGAGGGCGCCGCTACGAGCAGTACTTC. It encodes CAISDGGRRYEQYF.